This T cell receptor (beta chain) was identified in a study of response to subunit inactivated influenza vaccine. To note about this clonotype: No antigen is known for it.

TCRdb re-derived calls from the RT-PCR reads in MiXCR, one entry per CDR3 protein. The sample holds approximately 480,000 distinct CDR3 sequences, approximately 11% seen once. Study-level results: The authors offered the suggestion that each seasonal influenza vaccination recruits few new T cells.

V was pared by 0 bases and J by 8 bases, with 11 bases between. There are 13 residues in the CDR3. Germline V gene data show CDR1 as SGHRS and CDR2 as YFSETQ. V is TRBV5-1 and J is TRBJ1-1, with D possibly TRBD1 on 5 matching bases. The TCR originated in a man aged 50 to 60 who received an inactivated influenza vaccine. The sample was PBMCs from blood, taken roughly 48 days after vaccination. CDR3 bases: TGCGCCAGCAGCTTGGGGGATGGGGCCGAAGCTTTCTTT. This encodes CASSLGDGAEAFF.